This entry features one T cell receptor (beta chain) sequence. Source study methods: It was from reference gene primer amplification that nucleated cell counts were estimated. Repertoires were generated with immunoSEQ multiplex PCR, while TCRdb's copy carries only in-frame clones and drops some. The V and J calls and the clone size are those of that table, but D and trimming were determined from the DNA. The sample includes approximately 170,000 clones, about 80% seen only once; the top ten take 11%. This sample is drawn from a study of blood T cell repertoires in COVID-19. Study background: Spain, Italy and the United States supplied samples that represented acute and convalescent COVID-19. Sample material is recorded as cDNA or gDNA derived from T cells, B-cell-depleted T cells, or PBMCs.

The CDR3 has 14 amino acids. Deletions cut 5 bases from V and 2 bases from J, with 13 bases between. Germline V lookup: CDR1 LNHDA, CDR2 SQIVND (reference sequence). The sequenced sample consisted of peripheral blood. This chain uses TRBV19 with TRBJ2-7; D is ambiguous. This receptor was taken from a man in his sixties or seventies with active or convalescent COVID-19. In DNA, the CDR3 is TGTGCCAGTAGTCACAAGCAGAGGACCTACGAGCAGTACTTC. Translating gives CASSHKQRTYEQYF.